This entry lists 10 T cell receptor beta chains sequenced from one sample in a study of shared clonotypes between healthy human individuals. Measured with immunoSEQ multiplex PCR; TCRdb has only the in-frame clones, and not every one. In the table there are 2 million to 2.5 million clones, approximately 96% of which are singletons. Sequenced input: naive CD4+ T cells sorted from blood. Subset in this sample: CD45RA+ positively selected. All receptors derive from a man aged 18 to 30 in good health.

The CDR3 DNA reads TGTGCCAGCAGTGACAACGCAGGGCGGGTCTCGGAAAACATTCAGTACTTC. It specifies CASSDNAGRVSENIQYF. The J gene is TRBJ2-4, the V gene TRBV6-1, with D possibly called TRBD1 or TRBD2 (5 bases each). V shed 3 bases and J shed 5 bases, with 20 bases lying between them. Germline CDR1 is MNHNS and CDR2 is SASEGT. The CDR3 runs 17 residues.

V usage is TRBV15 and J usage is TRBJ2-3; D remains unclear. The CDR3 length is 16 residues. Per the germline V gene, CDR1 is LNHNV and CDR2 is YYDKDF (reference sequence). Trimming took 1 base from V and 0 from J, leaving 11 bases between them. The CDR3 protein is CATSRGKGPSTDTQYF. CDR3 DNA sequence: TGTGCCACCAGCAGAGGGAAAGGCCCTAGCACAGATACGCAGTATTTT.

This chain links TRBV6-1 with TRBJ1-3; D not resolved. CDR1 MNHNS and CDR2 SASEGT come from the germline V gene. V was cut by 7 bases and J by 0 bases, with 10 bases left in between. The CDR3 has 14 residues. The CDR3 loop is CASNIQPSGNTIYF. The CDR3 DNA reads as TGTGCCAGCAATATACAGCCCTCTGGAAACACCATATATTTT.

Remarks on this clone: Other DNA sequences in the same sample also yield this CDR3. The rearrangement joins TRBV5-4 to TRBJ1-1; 11 bases align to TRBD1. J was trimmed by 5 bases and V by 4 bases; bases with no gene match: 4. The CDR3 has 14 residues. Germline V gene data show CDR1 as SGHNT and CDR2 as YYREEE (reference sequence). The CDR3 DNA sequence: TGTGCCAGCAGCCCTGGACAGGGGGCAACTGAAGCTTTCTTT. It specifies CASSPGQGATEAFF.

Comments on this clone: Other DNA variants within this sample encode the same CDR3. The chain employs TRBV27 and TRBJ2-7; 7 nucleotides match TRBD1. The junction had 4 bases not matched to a gene; V was cut back by 0 bases and J by 2 bases. Germline assignment: CDR1 MNHEY and CDR2 SMNVEV (reference sequence). This CDR3 region has 15 residues. The DNA of the CDR3 is TGTGCCAGCAGTTTATCCCGAGGGGGCCCCTACGAGCAGTACTTC. Its translation: CASSLSRGGPYEQYF.

The V gene is TRBV11-2, the J gene TRBJ1-3, with D maybe TRBD1 (5 bases). The CDR3 covers 15 residues. Per germline, CDR1 SGHAT and CDR2 FQNNGV. The germline V and J ends were trimmed by 4 bases and 2 bases, with 12 bases remaining between them. CDR3 in DNA: TGTGCCAGCAGCTCTGACAGACCCCCTGGAAACACCATATATTTT. This translates into CASSSDRPPGNTIYF.

This clone was picked up one time. The gene calls are TRBV27 and TRBJ2-3, with D tentatively TRBD2 (5 bases). The germline V gene has CDR1 MNHEY and CDR2 SMNVEV (reference sequence). The CDR3 contains 14 residues. The V end lost 0 bases, the J end lost 3 bases, and 7 bases lay between the germline ends. The CDR3 region is CASSLSRGTDTQYF. The CDR3 DNA is TGTGCCAGCAGTTTATCGAGAGGGACAGATACGCAGTATTTT.

CDR3 bases: TGTGCCAGCAGCAAAGTCACCAGTGTCACCTACAATGAGCAGTTCTTC. Amino acids: CASSKVTSVTYNEQFF. The V and J genes are TRBV21-1 and TRBJ2-1; the table's TRBD1 call for D was not verified on the DNA. TRBV21-1 is a recognized pseudogene. This CDR3 comprises 16 residues.

The chain couples TRBV30 to TRBJ2-2; TRBD2 matches 8 bases. Per the germline V gene, CDR1 is GTSNPN and CDR2 is SVGIG (reference sequence). The CDR3 contains 14 residues. V shed 7 bases, J shed 3 bases, and the junction held 7 bases outside the gene matches. This CDR3 is CASTVLADTGELFF. The CDR3 region has the DNA TGTGCCTCCACGGTACTAGCGGACACCGGGGAGCTGTTTTTT.

The chain carries TRBV6-1 and TRBJ1-1; D gene unclear. This CDR3 contains 13 residues. V lost 7 bases and J 4 bases, leaving 13 bases between the germline ends. The germline V gene has CDR1 MNHNS and CDR2 SASEGT. CDR3 sequence: CASKASSSTEAFF. As DNA, the CDR3 is TGTGCCAGCAAGGCTTCTTCGTCCACTGAAGCTTTCTTT.